The T cell receptor (beta chain) under discussion was sequenced for a study of T cell responses to AZD1222 COVID-19 vaccine. General study findings and limits: Among AZD1222 vaccinees, only 5 or 6 were seropositive at baseline.

CDR1 is SQVTM and CDR2 is ANQGSEA in the germline V gene. The CDR3 covers 13 residues. V was shortened by 6 bases and J by 2 bases, with 14 bases between the two germline ends. In regard to this clone: Its antigen remains unidentified.

The protocol was immunoSEQ multiplex PCR, while the TCRdb copy is restricted to in-frame clones and leaves out a portion. Among 140,000 to 150,000 clones listed, approximately 90% were seen once. This clonotype was sampled from an adult in good health. The sequences come from peripheral blood, collected on day 0 of AZD1222 vaccination. The chain employs TRBV29-1 and TRBJ2-7, with D possibly TRBD1 on 5 matching bases. DNA of the CDR3: TGCAGCGTCCAGGGTCGGTCAACCTACGAGCAGTACTTC. This sequence encodes CSVQGRSTYEQYF.